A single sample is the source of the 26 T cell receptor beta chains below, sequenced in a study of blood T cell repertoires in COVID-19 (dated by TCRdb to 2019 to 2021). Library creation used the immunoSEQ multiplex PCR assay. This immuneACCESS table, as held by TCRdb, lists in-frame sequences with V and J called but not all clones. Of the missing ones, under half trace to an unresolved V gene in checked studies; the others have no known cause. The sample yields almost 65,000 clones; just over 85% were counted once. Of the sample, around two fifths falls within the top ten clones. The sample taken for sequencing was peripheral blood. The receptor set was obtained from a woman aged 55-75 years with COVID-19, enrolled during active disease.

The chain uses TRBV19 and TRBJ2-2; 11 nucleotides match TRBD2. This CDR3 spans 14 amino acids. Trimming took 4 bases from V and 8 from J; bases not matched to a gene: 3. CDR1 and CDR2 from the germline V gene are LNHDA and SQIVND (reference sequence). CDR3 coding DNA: TGTGCCAGTAGTAGACTAGCGGGGACGGGGGAGCTGTTTTTT. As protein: CASSRLAGTGELFF.

This CDR3 is CASSDPGLASEQFF. The CDR3 DNA follows: TGTGCCAGTAGCGACCCGGGACTAGCTAGTGAGCAGTTCTTC. This chain joins TRBV19 and TRBJ2-1; 9 bases match TRBD2. CDR3 length equals 14 residues. Germline CDR1 reads LNHDA; CDR2 reads SQIVND (reference sequence). Trimming removed 6 bases from V and 9 bases from J; junction bases left unmatched: 9.

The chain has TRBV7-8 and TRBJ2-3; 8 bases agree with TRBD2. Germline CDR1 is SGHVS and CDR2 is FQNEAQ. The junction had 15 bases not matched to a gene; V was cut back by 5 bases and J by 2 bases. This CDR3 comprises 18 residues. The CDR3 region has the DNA TGTGCCAGCAGCGGACAAATAGCGGGACCAGGGTACACAGATACGCAGTATTTT. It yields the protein CASSGQIAGPGYTDTQYF.

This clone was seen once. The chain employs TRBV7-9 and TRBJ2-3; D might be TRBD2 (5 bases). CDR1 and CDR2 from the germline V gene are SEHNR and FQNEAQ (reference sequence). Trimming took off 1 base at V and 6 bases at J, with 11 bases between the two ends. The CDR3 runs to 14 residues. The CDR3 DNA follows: TGTGCCAGCAGCTTAGTCGTCCGAGGGGATACGCAGTATTTT. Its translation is CASSLVVRGDTQYF.

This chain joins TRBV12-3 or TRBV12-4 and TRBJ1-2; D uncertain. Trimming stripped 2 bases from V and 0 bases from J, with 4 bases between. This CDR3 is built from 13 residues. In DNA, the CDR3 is TGTGCCAGCAGTTTAACAGCTAACTATGGCTACACCTTC. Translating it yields CASSLTANYGYTF.

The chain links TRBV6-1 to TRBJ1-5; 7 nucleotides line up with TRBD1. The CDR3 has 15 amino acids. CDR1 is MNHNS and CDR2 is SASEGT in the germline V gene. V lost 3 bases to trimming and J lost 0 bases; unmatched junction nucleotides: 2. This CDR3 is CASSDWDSSNQPQHF. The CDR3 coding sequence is TGTGCCAGCAGTGATTGGGACAGTAGCAATCAGCCCCAGCATTTT.

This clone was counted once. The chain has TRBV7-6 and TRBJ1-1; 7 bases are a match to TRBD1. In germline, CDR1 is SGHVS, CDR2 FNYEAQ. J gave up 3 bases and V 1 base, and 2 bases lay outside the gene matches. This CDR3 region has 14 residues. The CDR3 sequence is CASSLEGAHTEAFF. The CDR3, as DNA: TGTGCCAGCAGCTTAGAGGGGGCGCACACTGAAGCTTTCTTT.

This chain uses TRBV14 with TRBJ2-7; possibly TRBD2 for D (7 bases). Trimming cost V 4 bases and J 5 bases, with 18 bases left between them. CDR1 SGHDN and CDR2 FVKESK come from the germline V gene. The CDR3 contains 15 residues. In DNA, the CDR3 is TGTGCCAGCAGCCCCCCCCGAGGGGGGGCCCACGAGCAGTACTTC. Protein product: CASSPPRGGAHEQYF.

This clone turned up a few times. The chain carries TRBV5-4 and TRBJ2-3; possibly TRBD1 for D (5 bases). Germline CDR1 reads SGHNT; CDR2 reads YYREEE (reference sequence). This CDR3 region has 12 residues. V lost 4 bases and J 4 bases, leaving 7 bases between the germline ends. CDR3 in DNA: TGTGCCAGCAGCGGGGCGGCAGATACGCAGTATTTT. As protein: CASSGAADTQYF.

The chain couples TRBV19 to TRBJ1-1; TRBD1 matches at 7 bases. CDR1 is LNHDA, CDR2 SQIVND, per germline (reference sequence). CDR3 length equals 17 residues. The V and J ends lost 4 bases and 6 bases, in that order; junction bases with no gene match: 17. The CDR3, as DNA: TGTGCCAGTAGTACGTGGCTCGGACAGGATCTGAGACCTGAAGCTTTCTTT. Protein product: CASSTWLGQDLRPEAFF.

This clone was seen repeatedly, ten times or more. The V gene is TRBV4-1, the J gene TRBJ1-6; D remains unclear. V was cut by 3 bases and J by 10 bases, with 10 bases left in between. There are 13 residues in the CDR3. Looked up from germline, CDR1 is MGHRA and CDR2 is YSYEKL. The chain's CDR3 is CASSQVDNSPLHF. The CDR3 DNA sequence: TGCGCCAGCAGCCAGGTTGACAACTCACCCCTCCACTTT.

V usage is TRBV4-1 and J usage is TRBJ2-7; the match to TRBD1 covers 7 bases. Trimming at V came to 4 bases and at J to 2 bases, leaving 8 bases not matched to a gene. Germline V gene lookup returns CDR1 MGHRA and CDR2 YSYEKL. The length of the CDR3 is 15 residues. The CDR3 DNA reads TGCGCCAGCAGCCTAGGGACAGCGATGACCTACGAGCAGTACTTC. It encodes CASSLGTAMTYEQYF.

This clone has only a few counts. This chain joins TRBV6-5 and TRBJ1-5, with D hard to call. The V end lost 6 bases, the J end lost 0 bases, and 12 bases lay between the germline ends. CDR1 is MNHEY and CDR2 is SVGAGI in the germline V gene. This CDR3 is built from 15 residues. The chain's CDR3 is CASRRERDSNQPQHF. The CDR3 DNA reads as TGTGCCAGCAGAAGGGAGAGGGATAGCAATCAGCCCCAGCATTTT.

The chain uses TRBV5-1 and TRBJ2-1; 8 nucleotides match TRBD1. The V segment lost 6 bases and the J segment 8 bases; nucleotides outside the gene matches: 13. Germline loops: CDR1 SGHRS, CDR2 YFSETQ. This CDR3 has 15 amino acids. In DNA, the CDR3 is TGCGCCAGCAATACAGGGGGGAGTAACGGCGATGAGCAGTTCTTC. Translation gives CASNTGGSNGDEQFF.

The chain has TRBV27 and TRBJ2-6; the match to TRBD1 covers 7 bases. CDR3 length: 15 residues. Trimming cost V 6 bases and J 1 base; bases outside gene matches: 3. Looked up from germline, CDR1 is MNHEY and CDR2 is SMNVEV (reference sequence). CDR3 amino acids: CASRTGHSGANVLTF. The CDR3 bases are TGTGCCAGCAGGACAGGGCATTCTGGGGCCAACGTCCTGACTTTC.

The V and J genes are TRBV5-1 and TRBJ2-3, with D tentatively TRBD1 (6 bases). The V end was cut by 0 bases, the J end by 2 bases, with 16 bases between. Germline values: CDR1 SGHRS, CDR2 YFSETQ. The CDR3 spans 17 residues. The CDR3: CASSLGPRDTYTDTQYF. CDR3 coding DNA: TGCGCCAGCAGCTTGGGTCCTCGGGACACATACACAGATACGCAGTATTTT.

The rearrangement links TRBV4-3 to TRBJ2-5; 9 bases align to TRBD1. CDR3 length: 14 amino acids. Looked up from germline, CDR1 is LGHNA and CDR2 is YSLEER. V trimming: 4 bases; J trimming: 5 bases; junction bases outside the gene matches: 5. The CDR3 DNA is TGCGCCAGCAGCCGGGGACAGGGTCTCGAGACCCAGTACTTC. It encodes CASSRGQGLETQYF.

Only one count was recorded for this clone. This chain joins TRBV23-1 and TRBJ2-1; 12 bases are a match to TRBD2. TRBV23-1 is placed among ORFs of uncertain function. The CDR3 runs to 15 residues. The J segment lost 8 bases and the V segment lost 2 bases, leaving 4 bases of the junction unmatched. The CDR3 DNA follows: TGCGCCAGCAGTCAAACTAGCGGGGGGACGGATGAGCAGTTCTTC. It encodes CASSQTSGGTDEQFF.

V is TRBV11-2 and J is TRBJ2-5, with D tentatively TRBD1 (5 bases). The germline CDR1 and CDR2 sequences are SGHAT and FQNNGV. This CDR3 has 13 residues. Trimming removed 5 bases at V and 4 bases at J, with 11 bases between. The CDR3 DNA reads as TGTGCCAGCAGCCCGACAGTCCCAGAGACCCAGTACTTC. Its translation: CASSPTVPETQYF.

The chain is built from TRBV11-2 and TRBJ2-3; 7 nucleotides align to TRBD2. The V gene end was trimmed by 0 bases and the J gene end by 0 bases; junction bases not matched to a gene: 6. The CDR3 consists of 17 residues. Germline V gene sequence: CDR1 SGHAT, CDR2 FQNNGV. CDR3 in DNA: TGTGCCAGCAGCTTAGACGCCCTAGCGGCTAGCACAGATACGCAGTATTTT. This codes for CASSLDALAASTDTQYF. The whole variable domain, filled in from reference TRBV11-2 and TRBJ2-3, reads EAGVAQSPRYKIIEKRQSVAFWCNPISGHATLYWYQQILGQGPKLLIQFQNNGVVDDSQLPKDRFSAERLKGVDSTLKIQPAKLEDSAVYLCASSLDALAASTDTQYFGPGTRLTVL.

The CDR3: CASSLLGGLDEQFF. The CDR3 DNA reads TGTGCCAGCAGCCTTTTGGGGGGGTTGGATGAGCAGTTCTTC. This chain joins TRBV7-9 and TRBJ2-1, with TRBD2 matching 7 bases. The CDR3 is 14 residues long. In germline, CDR1 is SEHNR, CDR2 FQNEAQ (reference sequence). J gave up 8 bases and V 5 bases, and 9 bases lay outside the gene matches.

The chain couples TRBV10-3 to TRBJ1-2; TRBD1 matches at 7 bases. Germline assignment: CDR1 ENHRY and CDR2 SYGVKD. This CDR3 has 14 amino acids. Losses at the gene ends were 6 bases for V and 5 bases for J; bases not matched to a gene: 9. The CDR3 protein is CAIRNRGGAYGYTF. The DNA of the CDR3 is TGTGCCATCAGGAACAGGGGTGGGGCTTATGGCTACACCTTC.

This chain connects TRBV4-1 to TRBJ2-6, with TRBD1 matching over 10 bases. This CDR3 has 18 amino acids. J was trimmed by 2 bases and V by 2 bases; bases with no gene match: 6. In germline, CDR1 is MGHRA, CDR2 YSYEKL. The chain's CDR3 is CASSQFGTGEAGANVLTF. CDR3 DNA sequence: TGCGCCAGCAGCCAATTCGGGACAGGGGAAGCTGGGGCCAACGTCCTGACTTTC.

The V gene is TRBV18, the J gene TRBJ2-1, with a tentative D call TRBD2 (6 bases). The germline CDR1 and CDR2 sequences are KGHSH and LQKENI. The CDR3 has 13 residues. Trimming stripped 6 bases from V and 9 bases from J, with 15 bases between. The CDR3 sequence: CASSPTRDGEQFF. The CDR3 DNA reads TGTGCCAGCTCCCCCACGCGGGACGGTGAGCAGTTCTTC.

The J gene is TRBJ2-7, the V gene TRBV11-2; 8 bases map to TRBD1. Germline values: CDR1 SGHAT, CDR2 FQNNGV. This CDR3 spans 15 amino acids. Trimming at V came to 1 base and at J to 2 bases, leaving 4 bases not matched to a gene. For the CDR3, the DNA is TGTGCCAGCAGCTTAGGTACAGGGGGGCCCTACGAGCAGTACTTC. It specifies CASSLGTGGPYEQYF.

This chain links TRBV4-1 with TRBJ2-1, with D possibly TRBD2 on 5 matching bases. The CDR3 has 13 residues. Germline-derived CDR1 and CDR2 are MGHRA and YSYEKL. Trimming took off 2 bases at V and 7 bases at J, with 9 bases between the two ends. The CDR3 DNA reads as TGCGCCAGCAGCCAACGGACTTTTAATGAGCAGTTCTTC. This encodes CASSQRTFNEQFF.